Below are 12 T cell receptor beta chains sequenced from a single sample in a study of regulatory T cells. Amplification used 52 TRBV primers and 13 TRBJ primers. Repertoires were generated with immunoSEQ multiplex PCR, while TCRdb's copy carries only in-frame clones and drops some. The sample has approximately 15,000 clones; 92% are singletons. Material for sequencing was CD8+ T cells sorted from blood. These receptors all stem from a person between 18 and 35 years old with CD3G deficiency.

V is TRBV27 and J is TRBJ1-1, with D possibly TRBD1 on 5 matching bases. The CDR3 consists of 11 residues. Germline assignment: CDR1 MNHEY and CDR2 SMNVEV (reference sequence). V shed 7 bases and J shed 11 bases, with 14 bases lying between them. CDR3: CASKLGGWAFF. The DNA for the CDR3 is TGTGCCAGCAAATTGGGGGGGTGGGCTTTCTTT.

The chain carries TRBV5-1 and TRBJ2-7, with no clear D. The CDR3 length is 14 residues. Germline loops: CDR1 SGHRS, CDR2 YFSETQ. The ends were cut back, 4 bases at V and 0 bases at J, with 11 bases in the middle. The CDR3 region is CASSDSRSSYEQYF. The CDR3 DNA is TGCGCCAGCAGCGATAGCCGAAGCTCCTACGAGCAGTACTTC.

The chain employs TRBV9 and TRBJ1-4; TRBD1 might be the D (6 bases). The V and J ends lost 4 bases and 3 bases respectively, with 16 bases between them. Germline V gene lookup returns CDR1 SGDLS and CDR2 YYNGEE. The CDR3 is made up of 16 amino acids. CDR3: CASSPSGASANEKLFF. The CDR3 DNA follows: TGTGCCAGCAGCCCTTCGGGGGCGTCGGCTAATGAAAAACTGTTTTTT. Full variable domain (outside the CDR3, taken from reference TRBV9 and TRBJ1-4): DSGVTQTPKHLITATGQRVTLRCSPRSGDLSVYWYQQSLDQGLQFLIQYYNGEERAKGNILERFSAQQFPDLHSELNLSSLELGDSALYFCASSPSGASANEKLFFGSGTQLSVL.

The rearrangement uses TRBV7-2 and TRBJ1-1; D is unresolved. This CDR3 comprises 14 residues. Germline V CDR1 and CDR2: SGHTA, FQGNSA. V lost 1 base and J 3 bases, leaving 9 bases between the germline ends. DNA for the CDR3: TGTGCCAGCAGCTTAGTTCCGCAGCACACTGAAGCTTTCTTT. Encoded protein: CASSLVPQHTEAFF.

The chain recombines TRBV18 with TRBJ2-6; D call uncertain. This CDR3 is built from 14 residues. Germline CDR1 KGHSH, CDR2 LQKENI. Trimming pared 4 bases from V and 0 bases from J, leaving 4 bases between. The CDR3 region has the DNA TGTGCCAGCTCACTGGGCTCTGGGGCCAACGTCCTGACTTTC. This gives the protein CASSLGSGANVLTF.

The CDR3 DNA reads as TGTGCCAGCAGCTTACAGGGTTTGAGCTCCTACGAGCAGTACTTC. Protein product: CASSLQGLSSYEQYF. The gene calls are TRBV11-2 and TRBJ2-7; TRBD1 might be the D (5 bases). V lost 2 bases and J lost 0, with 11 bases in between. This CDR3 is 15 amino acids long. CDR1 and CDR2 (germline): SGHAT, FQNNGV.

The chain uses TRBV6-1 and TRBJ2-7; D gene ambiguous. CDR1 and CDR2 from the germline V gene are MNHNS and SASEGT. The germline V and J ends were trimmed by 3 bases and 2 bases, with 5 bases remaining between them. CDR3 length: 12 residues. CDR3 loop: CASSDLTYEQYF. CDR3 DNA: TGTGCCAGCAGTGACCTGACCTACGAGCAGTACTTC.

This clone was picked up one time. This rearrangement joins TRBV4-1 to TRBJ2-3, with D perhaps TRBD2 (6 bases). Germline CDR1 reads MGHRA; CDR2 reads YSYEKL. Trimming cost V 4 bases and J 1 base, with 18 bases left between them. CDR3 length equals 17 residues. The CDR3 here is CASSPWKSGRRTDTQYF. The CDR3, as DNA: TGCGCCAGCAGCCCGTGGAAGAGCGGGCGACGCACAGATACGCAGTATTTT.

V usage is TRBV5-1 and J usage is TRBJ2-7, with a weak D call TRBD2 (6 bases). The CDR3 loop spans 14 amino acids. Germline V CDR1 and CDR2: SGHRS, YFSETQ. V gave up 1 base and J gave up 6 bases, with 14 bases separating them. This CDR3 is CASSLYTMGGEQYF. The CDR3 DNA sequence: TGCGCCAGCAGCTTGTATACAATGGGGGGCGAGCAGTACTTC.

The chain links TRBV7-6 to TRBJ1-1; D perhaps matches TRBD1 (6 bases). Trimming removed 1 base from V and 5 bases from J, with 8 bases in between. The CDR3 is made up of 13 amino acids. The germline CDR1 and CDR2 sequences are SGHVS and FNYEAQ. The CDR3 is CASSLGTGTEAFF. As DNA, the CDR3 is TGTGCCAGCAGCTTAGGAACAGGGACTGAAGCTTTCTTT. Full variable domain (remainder filled in from reference TRBV7-6 and TRBJ1-1): GAGVSQSPRYKVTKRGQDVALRCDPISGHVSLYWYRQALGQGPEFLTYFNYEAQQDKSGLPNDRFSAERPEGSISTLTIQRTEQRDSAMYRCASSLGTGTEAFFGQGTRLTVV.

The chain has TRBV2 and TRBJ2-4; the match to TRBD2 covers 9 bases. The germline CDR1 and CDR2 sequences are SNHLY and FYNNEI. Losses at the gene ends were 5 bases for V and 1 base for J; bases not matched to a gene: 6. The CDR3 covers 16 residues. This CDR3 is CASSPGLAHAKNIQYF. CDR3 nucleotide sequence: TGTGCCAGCAGTCCCGGACTAGCGCATGCCAAAAACATTCAGTACTTC.

This rearrangement joins TRBV2 to TRBJ1-6; the D is unclear. This CDR3 is 11 amino acids long. Looked up from germline, CDR1 is SNHLY and CDR2 is FYNNEI. V lost 10 bases to trimming and J lost 10 bases, with 11 bases between them. In nucleotides, the CDR3 is TGTGCCACTCGCGGAATCTCACCCCTCCACTTT. Its translation is CATRGISPLHF. Supplemented by reference TRBV2 and TRBJ1-6, the full variable domain reads EPEVTQTPSHQVTQMGQEVILRCVPISNHLYFYWYRQILGQKVEFLVSFYNNEISEKSEIFDDQFSVERPDGSNFTLKIRSTKLEDSAMYFCATRGISPLHFGNGTRLTVT.